This T cell receptor (beta chain) was found in a study of cytomegalovirus exposure and HLA in healthy donors. Study results and caveats: The authors excluded some V segments, including TRBV6-2 and TRBV6-3, as indistinguishable. Per a later analysis, about 17,000 TCR beta sequences showed association with HLA alleles at 0.05 false discovery rate. In a later analysis, the majority of CMV-associated beta chains seemingly showed HLA restriction.

Germline V gene lookup returns CDR1 SGHNT and CDR2 YYREEE (reference sequence). This CDR3 has 13 residues. V gave up 5 bases and J gave up 8 bases, with 13 bases separating them. This clone appeared a few times. Its antigen is not known. Amplification used 60 Vbeta primers and 13 Jbeta primers. Some clones are missing from TCRdb's copy, which holds only in-frame ones; the method was immunoSEQ multiplex PCR. The repertoire consists of 150,000 or so clones, with 65% to 85% occurring once and the leading ten covering around 3.2%. Sequencing was carried out using PBMCs. This TCR was recovered from a woman aged 45-65 years in good health and CMV-seropositive. The chain joins TRBV5-4 to TRBJ1-4; D perhaps matches TRBD1 (6 bases). For the CDR3, the DNA is TGTGCCAGCAGAGCGACAGGAACCGAAAAACTGTTTTTT. Amino acids: CASRATGTEKLFF. Drawing the rest from reference TRBV5-4 and TRBJ1-4, the complete variable domain is ETGVTQSPTHLIKTRGQQVTLRCSSQSGHNTVSWYQQALGQGPQFIFQYYREEENGRGNFPPRFSGLQFPNYSSELNVNALELDDSALYLCASRATGTEKLFFGSGTQLSVL.